Each of the 30 T cell receptor beta chains below was sequenced from the same sample in a study of identical twins. One entry per CDR3 protein, called by TCRdb with MiXCR from the 5' RACE reads. The table lists 300,000 to 400,000 distinct CDR3 sequences, 9% to 15% of them singletons. The data were also submitted as part of a second study, on yellow fever vaccine responses in identical twins.

Sequencing was done on a sample of CD8+ T cells sorted from blood. These receptors came from a young woman in good health.

V usage is TRBV6-5 and J usage is TRBJ2-1, with 8 bases lining up with TRBD1. Germline V gives CDR1 MNHEY, CDR2 SVGAGI. Germline trimming cut 2 bases from V and 4 bases from J; bases unmatched to any gene: 7. The CDR3 is 16 residues long. The CDR3 loop reads CASSYSGQGVYNEQFF. CDR3 nucleotide sequence: TGTGCCAGCAGTTACAGTGGACAGGGAGTATACAATGAGCAGTTCTTC.

CDR3 DNA sequence: TGTGCCAGCACGGGGCGGCTCTACGAGCAGTACTTC. It yields the protein CASTGRLYEQYF. The rearrangement joins TRBV2 to TRBJ2-7; D is possibly TRBD1 or TRBD2 (5 bases each). The length of the CDR3 is 12 residues. In germline, CDR1 is SNHLY, CDR2 FYNNEI. V was clipped by 7 bases and J by 3 bases, with 10 bases between them.

J is TRBJ2-2 and V is TRBV5-8; possible D gene TRBD1, 5 bases. Trimming left V 0 bases short and J 4 bases short, with 10 bases between. Per germline, CDR1 SGHTS and CDR2 YDEGEE. The CDR3 length is 15 residues. CDR3 region: CASSLVWGSTGELFF. CDR3 bases: TGTGCCAGCAGCTTGGTTTGGGGCAGCACCGGGGAGCTGTTTTTT. Combining the CDR3 with reference TRBV5-8 and TRBJ2-2 gives the whole variable domain EAGVTQSPTHLIKTRGQQATLRCSPISGHTSVYWYQQALGLGLQFLLWYDEGEERNRGNFPPRFSGRQFPNYSSELNVNALELEDSALYLCASSLVWGSTGELFFGEGSRLTVL.

The chain uses TRBV20-1 and TRBJ2-2; D remains ambiguous. Germline CDR1 reads DFQATT; CDR2 reads SNEGSKA (reference sequence). The CDR3 length is 14 residues. Trimming pared 5 bases from V and 1 base from J, leaving 11 bases between. The CDR3 DNA reads TGCAGTGCTCCCTCCTGGGAGAACACCGGGGAGCTGTTTTTT. Translated: CSAPSWENTGELFF.

The chain couples TRBV6-5 to TRBJ1-1, with 7 bases identical to TRBD1. Germline V gene sequence: CDR1 MNHEY, CDR2 SVGAGI. This CDR3 contains 13 residues. V trimming: 2 bases; J trimming: 3 bases; junction bases outside the gene matches: 0. DNA for the CDR3: TGTGCCAGCAGTTACGACAGGGACACTGAAGCTTTCTTT. Protein: CASSYDRDTEAFF.

The chain joins TRBV6-1 to TRBJ2-7; D remains ambiguous. The CDR3 contains 13 residues. Germline V gives CDR1 MNHNS, CDR2 SASEGT. V shed 2 bases and J shed 4 bases, with 9 bases lying between them. For the CDR3, the DNA is TGTGCCAGCAGTGAAATGGCAGAGTACGAGCAGTACGTC. It specifies CASSEMAEYEQYV.

In this sample, this clonotype turned up a few times. This chain uses TRBV6-1 with TRBJ2-1; the match to TRBD2 covers 10 bases. After removal of 6 bases from V and 5 bases from J, the junction contained 7 bases not matched to a gene. Germline CDR1 reads MNHNS; CDR2 reads SASEGT. The CDR3 contains 15 residues. The CDR3 is CASSALAGVDNEQFF. For the CDR3, the DNA is TGTGCCAGCAGCGCGCTAGCGGGAGTTGACAATGAGCAGTTCTTC.

V usage is TRBV2 and J usage is TRBJ1-1; unclear D gene. The V gene's germline CDR1 is SNHLY and CDR2 FYNNEI. Deletions cut 5 bases from V and 4 bases from J, with 8 bases between. The CDR3 totals 12 residues. DNA of the CDR3: TGTGCCAGCAGTATAGGTCCCACTGAAGCTTTCTTT. Protein: CASSIGPTEAFF.

The chain is built from TRBV29-1 and TRBJ1-2; D might be TRBD1 (5 bases). The CDR3 is 14 amino acids. Trimming took off 2 bases at V and 4 bases at J, with 14 bases between the two ends. Germline V gene data show CDR1 as SQVTM and CDR2 as ANQGSEA. CDR3 bases: TGCAGCGTTGAATTAGGATCAGGGAGCTATGGCTACACCTTC. Translation gives CSVELGSGSYGYTF.

This sequence joins TRBV5-1 and TRBJ2-1, with TRBD1 as a possible D gene (6 bases). The germline V and J ends were trimmed by 0 bases and 7 bases, with 29 bases remaining between them. Germline lookup yields CDR1 SGHRS and CDR2 YFSETQ. This CDR3 spans 20 amino acids. CDR3 coding DNA: TGCGCCAGCAGCTTGGTGTCAACAGGGTATGTCGGGGAAACCGAAAATGAGCAGTTCTTC. Translating it yields CASSLVSTGYVGETENEQFF.

The rearrangement links TRBV29-1 to TRBJ2-7, with 7 bases lining up with TRBD1. The CDR3 length is 15 residues. Germline-derived CDR1 and CDR2 are SQVTM and ANQGSEA. J was trimmed by 0 bases and V by 4 bases; bases with no gene match: 9. For the CDR3, the DNA is TGCAGCGTTGTTCAGGGGGACGTGGGCTCCTACGAGCAGTACTTC. This codes for CSVVQGDVGSYEQYF.

With respect to this clonotype: One junction end does not reproduce the germline sequence, and a read error may be involved. The chain is built from TRBV7-8 and TRBJ2-3, with D possibly matching TRBD2 (6 bases). Germline CDR1 is SGHVS and CDR2 is FQNEAQ. The CDR3 is 14 residues long. The chain's CDR3 is CASSLAGGRDTEYF. The CDR3 region has the DNA TGTGCCAGCAGCTTAGCGGGGGGAAGGGATACGGAGTATTTT.

V is TRBV28 and J is TRBJ2-7; 9 bases are shared with TRBD1. Germline CDR1 and CDR2: MDHEN and SYDVKM. This CDR3 has 15 amino acids. V lost 4 bases, J lost 2 bases, and 6 bases stayed unmatched. The CDR3 loop is CASSSGRDRAYEQYF. The DNA of the CDR3 is TGTGCCAGCAGTTCTGGGCGGGACAGGGCCTACGAGCAGTACTTC.

This clonotype was seen a few times. The genes are TRBV5-1 and TRBJ2-1; 10 nucleotides agree with TRBD2. J was trimmed by 3 bases and V by 1 base; bases with no gene match: 7. Germline V CDR1 and CDR2: SGHRS, YFSETQ. This CDR3 is built from 17 residues. The CDR3 DNA reads TGCGCCAGCAGCTTGAGGTTTAGCGGGGGGAACTACAATGAGCAGTTCTTC. Protein sequence: CASSLRFSGGNYNEQFF.

This clonotype was seen at least ten times. This chain joins TRBV9 and TRBJ2-1; 10 bases are a match to TRBD2. In germline, CDR1 is SGDLS, CDR2 YYNGEE. The junction had 20 bases not matched to a gene; V was cut back by 0 bases and J by 8 bases. There are 20 residues in the CDR3. CDR3 protein: CASSVAVGLAGARVDYEQFF. CDR3 in DNA: TGTGCCAGCAGCGTAGCTGTGGGGCTAGCGGGAGCCAGGGTAGATTATGAGCAGTTCTTC.

This sequence joins TRBV4-1 and TRBJ2-1, with D unresolved. The CDR3 covers 12 residues. The germline V and J ends were trimmed by 4 bases and 7 bases, with 8 bases remaining between them. Germline V gene sequence: CDR1 MGHRA, CDR2 YSYEKL. The CDR3 loop is CASSPRMNEQFF. CDR3 bases: TGCGCCAGCAGCCCTCGAATGAATGAGCAGTTCTTC.

Concerning this clonotype: A junction boundary mismatches the germline segment, possibly from a read error. The CDR3 reads CASSFDSSNYSYTF. CDR3 DNA: TGTGCCAGCAGTTTTGACAGTTCTAACTATAGCTACACCTTC. The chain has TRBV27 and TRBJ1-2, with D possibly TRBD1 on 5 matching bases. CDR3 size: 14 residues. Germline V CDR1 and CDR2: MNHEY, SMNVEV (reference sequence).

This clonotype showed up just a few times. This chain joins TRBV9 and TRBJ1-1; possible D gene TRBD1, 5 bases. The CDR3 is 12 residues long. V dropped 1 base and J dropped 7 bases, with 8 bases sitting between them. Germline assignment: CDR1 SGDLS and CDR2 YYNGEE. The CDR3 DNA reads as TGTGCCAGCAGCGTACGGGACGGTGAAGCTTTCTTT. Amino acids: CASSVRDGEAFF.

The chain is built from TRBV14 and TRBJ1-1, with a tentative D call TRBD1 (5 bases). This CDR3 spans 13 amino acids. V was cut by 5 bases and J by 1 base, with 8 bases left in between. Per germline, CDR1 SGHDN and CDR2 FVKESK. This chain's CDR3 is CASSWGRNTEAFF. CDR3 nucleotides: TGTGCCAGCAGCTGGGGACGGAACACTGAAGCTTTCTTT.

This clonotype was counted only a few times. The chain is built from TRBV6-1 and TRBJ2-5; 9 nucleotides agree with TRBD1. V dropped 6 bases and J dropped 1; count of bases not matched to a gene: 6. CDR1 is MNHNS and CDR2 is SASEGT in the germline V gene. The CDR3 runs 15 residues. CDR3 protein: CASRSGQGPQETQYF. Written as DNA, the CDR3 is TGTGCCAGCAGGTCGGGACAGGGTCCCCAAGAGACCCAGTACTTC.

This clonotype has a count of ten or more. The V and J genes are TRBV12-3 or TRBV12-4 and TRBJ2-1; TRBD1 matches 9 bases. V shed 8 bases and J 3 bases; nucleotides not matched to a gene: 8. The CDR3 sequence is 15 residues long. This chain's CDR3 is CASVWGQGIYNEQFF. For the CDR3, the DNA is TGTGCCAGCGTCTGGGGACAGGGCATCTACAATGAGCAGTTCTTC.

This clonotype was recorded at least ten times. The gene calls are TRBV5-1 and TRBJ2-4, with D uncertain. The germline CDR1 and CDR2 sequences are SGHRS and YFSETQ. The CDR3 is made up of 14 amino acids. The ends were cut back, 5 bases at V and 0 bases at J, with 9 bases in the middle. CDR3 loop: CASSSELAKNIQYF. The CDR3, as DNA: TGCGCCAGCAGTTCAGAGTTAGCCAAAAACATTCAGTACTTC.

This clonotype occurred a few times. V and J are TRBV4-1 and TRBJ2-7; 8 bases are a match to TRBD1. In germline, CDR1 is MGHRA, CDR2 YSYEKL. Trimming took 0 bases from V and 2 from J; bases not matched to a gene: 12. The CDR3 loop spans 18 amino acids. Written as DNA, the CDR3 is TGCGCCAGCAGCCAAGACCCTCCGGACAGGGAAATAACCTACGAGCAGTACGTC. Translating it yields CASSQDPPDREITYEQYV.

This clonotype has a handful of counts. V gene TRBV29-1 combines with J gene TRBJ2-1, with TRBD2 identical over 14 bases. Trimming cost V 5 bases and J 6 bases; bases outside gene matches: 6. CDR3 length: 15 amino acids. The germline V gene encodes CDR1 SQVTM and CDR2 ANQGSEA. The CDR3 DNA reads TGCAGCGTTCTGGGACTAGCGGGAGTAGGCAATGAGCAGTTCTTC. Its protein product is CSVLGLAGVGNEQFF.

The CDR3 spells CASSLGHVDGYTF. The CDR3 DNA sequence: TGTGCCAGCAGCCTGGGACATGTGGATGGCTACACCTTC. The chain links TRBV5-6 to TRBJ1-2; D possibly corresponds to TRBD1 (6 bases). The germline gives CDR1 SGHDT, CDR2 YYEEEE. Trimming cost V 4 bases and J 6 bases, with 13 bases left between them. There are 13 residues in the CDR3.

The chain couples TRBV12-3 or TRBV12-4 to TRBJ1-4; D is undetermined. Trimming removed 6 bases from V and 0 bases from J, with 14 bases in between. This CDR3 region has 16 residues. The CDR3 spells CASRPRSGATNEKLFF. In nucleotides, the CDR3 is TGTGCCAGCAGGCCGCGAAGCGGGGCAACTAATGAAAAACTGTTTTTT.

This clonotype was counted many times. This rearrangement joins TRBV20-1 to TRBJ2-2; TRBD2 is a possible D gene (6 bases). V lost 3 bases, J lost 7 bases, and 9 bases lay in between. Germline CDR1 and CDR2: DFQATT and SNEGSKA (reference sequence). The CDR3 runs 12 residues. The CDR3 DNA is TGCAGTGCTAGGGGGGGTGACGGGGAGCTGTTTTTT. Its translation: CSARGGDGELFF.

The chain joins TRBV19 to TRBJ2-1; 8 nucleotides agree with TRBD2. Germline V gene lookup returns CDR1 LNHDA and CDR2 SQIVND (reference sequence). Trimming cost V 8 bases and J 9 bases; bases outside gene matches: 9. The CDR3 extends over 13 amino acids. The CDR3 loop reads CASGLAGLPEQFF. CDR3 sequence (DNA): TGTGCCAGTGGACTAGCTGGGCTTCCTGAGCAGTTCTTC. Combining the CDR3 with reference TRBV19 and TRBJ2-1 gives the whole variable domain DGGITQSPKYLFRKEGQNVTLSCEQNLNHDAMYWYRQDPGQGLRLIYYSQIVNDFQKGDIAEGYSVSREKKESFPLTVTSAQKNPTAFYLCASGLAGLPEQFFGPGTRLTVL.

This rearrangement joins TRBV6-5 to TRBJ2-5; D is perhaps TRBD1 or TRBD2 (5 bases each). This CDR3 spans 12 amino acids. V dropped 5 bases and J dropped 13 bases, with 17 bases sitting between them. Germline V lookup: CDR1 MNHEY, CDR2 SVGAGI. This chain's CDR3 is CASSPGPPYWYF. The CDR3 nucleotides are TGTGCCAGCAGTCCGGGGCCGCCATACTGGTACTTC.

This clonotype was counted many times. The V call is TRBV25-1, the J call TRBJ2-7; possible D gene TRBD1, 5 bases. The CDR3 has 13 amino acids. CDR1 is MGHDK, CDR2 SYGVNS, per germline. Trimming removed 3 bases from V and 5 bases from J, with 11 bases in between. The CDR3 loop reads CASSDGRVHEQYF. In nucleotides, the CDR3 is TGTGCCAGCAGTGATGGCAGGGTCCACGAGCAGTACTTC.